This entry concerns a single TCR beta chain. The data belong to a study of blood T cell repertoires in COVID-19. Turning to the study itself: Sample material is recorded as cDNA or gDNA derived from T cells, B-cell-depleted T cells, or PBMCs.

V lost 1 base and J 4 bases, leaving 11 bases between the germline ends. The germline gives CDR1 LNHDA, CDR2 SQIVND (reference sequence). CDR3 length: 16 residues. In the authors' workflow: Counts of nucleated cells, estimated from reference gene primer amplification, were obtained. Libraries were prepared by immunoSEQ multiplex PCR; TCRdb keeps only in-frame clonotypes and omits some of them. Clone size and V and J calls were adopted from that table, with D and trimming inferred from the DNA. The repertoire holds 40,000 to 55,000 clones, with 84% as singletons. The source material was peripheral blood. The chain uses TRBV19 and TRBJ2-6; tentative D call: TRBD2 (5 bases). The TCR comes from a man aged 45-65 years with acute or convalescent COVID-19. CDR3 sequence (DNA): TGTGCCAGTAGTATAGGGACTTTCTCAGGGGCCAACGTCCTGACTTTC. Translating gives CASSIGTFSGANVLTF. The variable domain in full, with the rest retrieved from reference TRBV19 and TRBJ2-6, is DGGITQSPKYLFRKEGQNVTLSCEQNLNHDAMYWYRQDPGQGLRLIYYSQIVNDFQKGDIAEGYSVSREKKESFPLTVTSAQKNPTAFYLCASSIGTFSGANVLTFGAGSRLTVL.